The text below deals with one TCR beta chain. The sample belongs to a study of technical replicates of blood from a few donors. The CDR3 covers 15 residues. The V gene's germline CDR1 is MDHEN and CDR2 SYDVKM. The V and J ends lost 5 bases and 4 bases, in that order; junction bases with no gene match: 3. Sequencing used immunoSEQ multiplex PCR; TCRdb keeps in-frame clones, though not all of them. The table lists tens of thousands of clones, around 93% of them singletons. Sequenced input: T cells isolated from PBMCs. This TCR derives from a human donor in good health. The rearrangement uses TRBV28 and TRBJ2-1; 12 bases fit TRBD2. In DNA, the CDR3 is TGTGCCAGCAGTCGGACTAGCGGGACATACAATGAGCAGTTCTTC. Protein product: CASSRTSGTYNEQFF.